The 9 T cell receptor beta chains reported below all come from one sample, sequenced in a study of shared clonotypes between healthy human individuals. Profiling relied on immunoSEQ multiplex PCR, and the TCRdb table lists in-frame clones only, not all of them. The table shows 450,000 or so clones, with roughly four fifths occurring only once. Sequencing was done on a sample of PBMCs. The receptors originated from a woman aged 40-49 years in good health. Some clones in this sample may be carry-over from other donors' samples.

This sequence joins TRBV4-1 and TRBJ2-6; D may be TRBD1 (6 bases). Per the germline V gene, CDR1 is MGHRA and CDR2 is YSYEKL. Between the trimmed V and J ends, which lost 4 bases and 2 bases, there was a span of 15 bases. This CDR3 has 17 amino acids. CDR3 region: CASSPYSGDTGANVLTF. The CDR3 coding sequence is TGCGCCAGCAGCCCCTATTCAGGGGATACTGGGGCCAACGTCCTGACTTTC.

This sequence joins TRBV5-6 and TRBJ2-1, with D possibly TRBD2 on 6 matching bases. The CDR3 has 16 residues. Germline assignment: CDR1 SGHDT and CDR2 YYEEEE. Trimming pared 2 bases from V and 2 bases from J, leaving 14 bases between. CDR3 coding DNA: TGTGCCAGCAGCTTTTCGGGGCGGGACGCCTACAATGAGCAGTTCTTC. This translates into CASSFSGRDAYNEQFF.

This chain links TRBV7-2 with TRBJ2-2; no firm D call. The V end was cut by 2 bases, the J end by 6 bases, with 7 bases between. The CDR3 totals 13 residues. The germline V gene has CDR1 SGHTA and CDR2 FQGNSA. As DNA, the CDR3 is TGTGCCAGCAGCTTACCCTCTTCCGGGGAGCTGTTTTTT. It translates to CASSLPSSGELFF.

To note about this clone: With only one base between it and a far larger clone, this is likely a read error. The genes are TRBV2 and TRBJ2-2; 7 bases align to TRBD2. The V gene's germline CDR1 is SNHLY and CDR2 FYNNEI. This CDR3 is 15 amino acids long. Here the CDR3 reads CASRIQGGITGEPFF. The DNA of the CDR3 is TGTGCCAGCAGAATCCAGGGAGGGATCACCGGGGAGCCGTTTTTT.

A remark on this clone: Other DNA variants within this sample encode the same CDR3. This rearrangement joins TRBV5-6 to TRBJ2-1; tentative D call: TRBD2 (5 bases). CDR1 is SGHDT, CDR2 YYEEEE, per germline. V dropped 2 bases and J dropped 9 bases, with 18 bases sitting between them. The CDR3 extends over 15 amino acids. Written as DNA, the CDR3 is TGTGCCAGCAGCTTCTCGAGGGCCGCTTTAGGTGAGCAGTTCTTC. It is translated as CASSFSRAALGEQFF.

V and J are TRBV30 and TRBJ1-2; D ambiguous. Trimming removed 3 bases from V and 7 bases from J, with 9 bases in between. Germline V gene data show CDR1 as GTSNPN and CDR2 as SVGIG (reference sequence). This CDR3 is built from 11 residues. In DNA form, the CDR3 reads TGTGCCTGGAGAGTCGGGTCTGGCTACACCTTC. Its protein is CAWRVGSGYTF.

Of note for this clone: This likely reflects a read error, since a far larger clone is one base away. The chain employs TRBV2 and TRBJ2-7, with a weak D call TRBD1 (6 bases). Germline V lookup: CDR1 SNHLY, CDR2 FYNNEI. The CDR3 contains 11 residues. Trimming pared 6 bases from V and 8 bases from J, leaving 11 bases between. CDR3 residues: CASRQGYKQYF. The CDR3 DNA reads TGTGCCAGCAGACAGGGTTACAAGCAGTACTTC.

V is TRBV10-1 and J is TRBJ2-1, with 8 bases that match TRBD2. The CDR3 is 16 residues long. Germline V lookup: CDR1 WNHNN, CDR2 SYGVQD (reference sequence). V shed 0 bases, J shed 8 bases, and the junction held 9 bases outside the gene matches. Written as DNA, the CDR3 is TGCGCCAGCAGTGAGTCGGGAGCGGGAGCCCCTGATGAGCAGTTCTTC. Amino acids: CASSESGAGAPDEQFF.

The chain is built from TRBV28 and TRBJ1-1; D is uncertain. V lost 2 bases, J lost 0 bases, and 10 bases lay in between. The CDR3 is 15 amino acids. The germline CDR1 and CDR2 sequences are MDHEN and SYDVKM. In DNA, the CDR3 is TGTGCCAGCAGTTTAAGGCTGGGAATGAACACTGAAGCTTTCTTT. It is translated as CASSLRLGMNTEAFF.